This T cell receptor (beta chain) was sequenced for a study of blood T cell repertoires in COVID-19. Participants, about 18 to 90 years old, spanned around 25 US areas. In Cohort 3, a recovered donor had either two negative PCRs, clearance, or symptom resolution. The data were produced by immunoSEQ multiplex PCR, yet TCRdb's version contains in-frame clones alone and is incomplete. This sample carries more than 200,000 clones, around 90% of them seen once, and the ten largest clones take about 1.6%. The sequence came from a woman in her fifties or sixties who had recovered from COVID-19. What was sequenced was PBMCs or T cells enriched from blood (not recorded which).

In DNA, the CDR3 is TGTGCCACCAGCAGAGGGACAGTCCAAGAGACCCAGTACTTC. It translates to CATSRGTVQETQYF. The rearrangement joins TRBV15 to TRBJ2-5, with D maybe TRBD1 (6 bases). The CDR3 spans 14 residues. V lost 1 base and J 1 base, leaving 7 bases between the germline ends. The germline CDR1 and CDR2 sequences are LNHNV and YYDKDF (reference sequence).